Reported below is one TCR beta chain. Its recognized antigen is unknown. Base qualities are not provided; no much larger clone lies one nucleotide away. Taken from the germline V gene, the CDR1 and CDR2 loops are SGHVS and FNYEAQ. The CDR3 covers 13 residues, taking in both the cysteine and the phenylalanine. Only CDR3 DNA remains: 39 bases, in frame from the first base. Trimming at the junction amounts to 3 bases on V and 7 bases on J, and the germline ends lie 10 bases apart. The sample is drawn from a study of T cells after yellow fever vaccination (dated by TCRdb to between 2018 and 2021). Regarding the study in general: The SMART-Seq v4 Ultra Low Input RNA kit was used to prepare libraries from fractions with low cell numbers. To follow T-cell clones before and after both primary and booster YFV17D yellow fever vaccination, bulk TCR alpha and beta repertoires underwent longitudinal sequencing. The cohort comprised two healthy male donors, one aged 18 to 30 and one aged 30 to 39 years. Blood was collected at multiple timepoints before and after primary and secondary immunization, and bulk PBMC replicates and cell subsets were isolated. What the research found in general, with its limitations: The study included only a couple of donors, which limits how far the findings can be generalized. Compared with the primary T-cell response, the secondary T-cell response was faster but weaker, reaching its peak on day 5 rather than on day 15. A small fraction of clonotypes appeared in both the CD4 and CD8 compartments, likely as a result of convergent recombination. Because abundant contaminating clonotypes from the bulk population could be contained in FACS-sorted repertoires, computational filtering was required. Most clones expanded after primary vaccination were re-detected after the booster (around 96% of CD4 and approximately 85% of CD8), suggesting broad memory maintenance.

The treatment or condition tag for this specimen amounts to: live attenuated yellow fever vaccine strain. A standard Ficoll-Paque protocol was used to isolate PBMCs from peripheral blood. Dynabeads CD4 and CD8 positive selection kits were used to isolate CD4 and CD8 T-cell fractions. RNA was extracted with TriZol from bulk PBMCs, CD4 and CD8 fractions, and dextramer-positive and dextramer-negative fractions. TCR cDNA was synthesized by 5'RACE template switching, through which a universal primer site and unique molecular identifiers were introduced. Priming of cDNA synthesis was performed from both the TCR alpha and TCR beta constant segments. Library amplification used two PCR steps, and the second PCR step added sample barcodes and sequencing adapters. Sequencing of libraries was done on Illumina HiSeq 2500 (2x100 bp) or NovaSeq (2x150 bp). The source study handled its data this way. Demultiplexing of reads and collapsing into UMI consensus sequences were performed with MIGEC, and V(D)J alignment was carried out with MiXCR. Vaccine-responding clonotypes were identified with edgeR using replicate PBMC samples, with FDR below 0.01 and a log2 fold change above 5 up to day 15 being required. Each bulk clonotype was labeled CD4 or CD8 based on which sequenced repertoire, CD4 or CD8, contained the clonotype at higher abundance. The raw public data were reprocessed by TCRdb itself: fastp quality trimming at Q25, MiXCR clonotype calling, in-frame beta chains only. Rows with a matching CDR3 protein are joined into one entry that keeps the most common DNA and genes. The V and J calls come from TCRdb's annotation, not from the publication. This sample has 170,000 or so distinct CDR3 sequences in its table, and 5.5% to 7.5% of those were observed once. The ten largest clones capture roughly 3% of the sample.

The receptor comes from a man younger than 35 who received the YFV17D yellow fever vaccine. The V and J segments used are TRBV7-6 and TRBJ2-1; no confident D gene assignment can be made. The sequenced sample was CD4+ T cells sorted from PBMCs, obtained on the day of the first yellow fever vaccination. Here is the DNA: TGTGCCAGCAGCTTGGGCCAGAAGAATGAGCAGTTCTTC. It translates to CASSLGQKNEQFF.